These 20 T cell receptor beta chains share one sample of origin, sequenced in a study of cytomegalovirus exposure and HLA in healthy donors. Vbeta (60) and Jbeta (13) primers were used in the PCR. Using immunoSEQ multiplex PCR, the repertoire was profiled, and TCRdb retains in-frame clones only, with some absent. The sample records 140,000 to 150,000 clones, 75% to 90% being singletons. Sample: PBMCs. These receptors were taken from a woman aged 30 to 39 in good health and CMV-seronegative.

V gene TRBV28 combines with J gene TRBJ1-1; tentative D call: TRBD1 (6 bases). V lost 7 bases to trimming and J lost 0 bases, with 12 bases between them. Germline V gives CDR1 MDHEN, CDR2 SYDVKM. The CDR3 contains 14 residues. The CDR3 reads CASIPRGLNTEAFF. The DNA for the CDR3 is TGTGCCAGCATCCCAAGGGGGTTGAACACTGAAGCTTTCTTT.

CDR3 in DNA: TGCGCCAGCAGCTTTCGGTCCCCCCCCTACGAGCAGTACTTC. The encoded protein is CASSFRSPPYEQYF. The J gene is TRBJ2-7, the V gene TRBV5-1; D is ambiguous. The CDR3 loop spans 14 amino acids. Germline V gene sequence: CDR1 SGHRS, CDR2 YFSETQ. With 2 bases removed from V and 2 bases from J, the gap between germline ends came to 11 bases. Supplemented by reference TRBV5-1 and TRBJ2-7, the full variable domain reads KAGVTQTPRYLIKTRGQQVTLSCSPISGHRSVSWYQQTPGQGLQFLFEYFSETQRNKGNFPGRFSGRQFSNSRSEMNVSTLELGDSALYLCASSFRSPPYEQYFGPGTRLTVT.

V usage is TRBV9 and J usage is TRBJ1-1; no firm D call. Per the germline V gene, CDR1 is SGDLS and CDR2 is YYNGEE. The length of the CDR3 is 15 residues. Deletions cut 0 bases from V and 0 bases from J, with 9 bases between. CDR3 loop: CASSVVDEVNTEAFF. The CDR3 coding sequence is TGTGCCAGCAGCGTAGTAGACGAGGTGAACACTGAAGCTTTCTTT. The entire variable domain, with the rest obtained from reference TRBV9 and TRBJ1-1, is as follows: DSGVTQTPKHLITATGQRVTLRCSPRSGDLSVYWYQQSLDQGLQFLIQYYNGEERAKGNILERFSAQQFPDLHSELNLSSLELGDSALYFCASSVVDEVNTEAFFGQGTRLTVV.

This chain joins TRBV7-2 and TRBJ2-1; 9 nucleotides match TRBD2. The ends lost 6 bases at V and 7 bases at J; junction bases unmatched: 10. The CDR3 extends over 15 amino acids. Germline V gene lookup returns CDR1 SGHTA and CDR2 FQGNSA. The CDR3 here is CASRPGGGGENEQFF. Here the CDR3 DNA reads TGTGCCAGCAGACCAGGCGGCGGGGGGGAGAATGAGCAGTTCTTC.

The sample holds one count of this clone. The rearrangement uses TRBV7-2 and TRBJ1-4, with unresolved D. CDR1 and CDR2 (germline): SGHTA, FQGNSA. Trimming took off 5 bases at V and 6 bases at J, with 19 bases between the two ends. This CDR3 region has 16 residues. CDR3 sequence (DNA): TGTGCCAGCAGCCACGGACGGACGGACTTGTATGAAAAACTGTTTTTT. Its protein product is CASSHGRTDLYEKLFF.

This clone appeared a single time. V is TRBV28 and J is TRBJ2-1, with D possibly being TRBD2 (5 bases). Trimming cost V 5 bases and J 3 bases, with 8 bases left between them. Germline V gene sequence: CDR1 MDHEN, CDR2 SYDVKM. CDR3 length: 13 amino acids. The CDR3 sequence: CASSRTVYNEQFF. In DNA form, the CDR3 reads TGTGCCAGCAGTAGGACTGTCTACAATGAGCAGTTCTTC.

The CDR3 nucleotides are TGTGCCAGCAGCTTGTTAGCGAATCGGCCAGCCCTTGTGCAGTACTTC. Its translation: CASSLLANRPALVQYF. The V gene is TRBV5-6, the J gene TRBJ2-7; a weak D match, TRBD2 (5 bases). Deletions cut 1 base from V and 9 bases from J, with 23 bases between. Germline CDR1 is SGHDT and CDR2 is YYEEEE. The CDR3 runs 16 residues. Full variable domain (remainder filled in from reference TRBV5-6 and TRBJ2-7): DAGVTQSPTHLIKTRGQQVTLRCSPKSGHDTVSWYQQALGQGPQFIFQYYEEEERQRGNFPDRFSGHQFPNYSSELNVNALLLGDSALYLCASSLLANRPALVQYFGPGTRLTVT.

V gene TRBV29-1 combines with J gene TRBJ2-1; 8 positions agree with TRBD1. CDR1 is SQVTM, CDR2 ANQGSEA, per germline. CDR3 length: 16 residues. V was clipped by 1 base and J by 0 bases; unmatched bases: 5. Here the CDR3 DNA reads TGCAGCGTTGAAGGTGGACAGGGTCCCTCCTACAATGAGCAGTTCTTC. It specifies CSVEGGQGPSYNEQFF.

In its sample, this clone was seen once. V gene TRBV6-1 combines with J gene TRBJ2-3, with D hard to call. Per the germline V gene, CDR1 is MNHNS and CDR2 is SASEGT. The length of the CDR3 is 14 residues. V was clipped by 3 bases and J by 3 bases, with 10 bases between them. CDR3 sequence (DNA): TGTGCCAGCAGTGACGGCCAGGTTACAGATACGCAGTATTTT. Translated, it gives CASSDGQVTDTQYF.

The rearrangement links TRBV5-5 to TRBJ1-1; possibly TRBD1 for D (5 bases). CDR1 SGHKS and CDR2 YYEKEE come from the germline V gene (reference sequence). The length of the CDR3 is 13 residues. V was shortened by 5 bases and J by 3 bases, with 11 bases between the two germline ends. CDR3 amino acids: CASREGRDTEAFF. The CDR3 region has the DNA TGTGCCAGCAGGGAGGGCAGGGACACTGAAGCTTTCTTT.

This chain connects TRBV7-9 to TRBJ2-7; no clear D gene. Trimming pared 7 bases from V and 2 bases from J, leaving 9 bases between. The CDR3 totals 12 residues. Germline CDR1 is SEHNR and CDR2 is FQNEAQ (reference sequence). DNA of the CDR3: TGTGCCAGCAATTCCGGTCCCTACGAGCAGTACTTC. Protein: CASNSGPYEQYF.

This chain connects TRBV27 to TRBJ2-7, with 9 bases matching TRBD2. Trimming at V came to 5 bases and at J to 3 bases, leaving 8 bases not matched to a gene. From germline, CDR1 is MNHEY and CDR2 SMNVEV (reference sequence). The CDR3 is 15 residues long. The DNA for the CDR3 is TGTGCCAGCAGTCCCGTAGCGGGGGTCCGCTACGAGCAGTACTTC. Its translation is CASSPVAGVRYEQYF.

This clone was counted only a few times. In nucleotides, the CDR3 is TGTGCCAGCAGCTTGGTGGGGGGTGAGCAGTTCTTC. Protein product: CASSLVGGEQFF. The chain carries TRBV5-6 and TRBJ2-1, with TRBD2 as a possible D gene (6 bases). There are 12 residues in the CDR3. V dropped 0 bases and J dropped 9 bases, with 7 bases sitting between them. Per germline, CDR1 SGHDT and CDR2 YYEEEE.

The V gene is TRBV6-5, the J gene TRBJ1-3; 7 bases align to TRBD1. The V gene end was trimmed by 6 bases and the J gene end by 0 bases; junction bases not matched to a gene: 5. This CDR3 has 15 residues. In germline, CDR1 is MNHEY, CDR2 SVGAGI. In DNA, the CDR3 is TGTGCCAGCAGGAGGACAGGCTACTCTGGAAACACCATATATTTT. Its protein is CASRRTGYSGNTIYF.

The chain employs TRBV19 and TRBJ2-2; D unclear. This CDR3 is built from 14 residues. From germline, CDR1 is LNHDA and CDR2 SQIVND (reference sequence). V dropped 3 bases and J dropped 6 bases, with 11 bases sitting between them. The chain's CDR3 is CASSIGSQPGELFF. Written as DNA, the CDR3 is TGTGCCAGTAGTATTGGTAGCCAGCCCGGGGAGCTGTTTTTT. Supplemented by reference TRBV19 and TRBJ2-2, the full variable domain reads DGGITQSPKYLFRKEGQNVTLSCEQNLNHDAMYWYRQDPGQGLRLIYYSQIVNDFQKGDIAEGYSVSREKKESFPLTVTSAQKNPTAFYLCASSIGSQPGELFFGEGSRLTVL.

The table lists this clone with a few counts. The chain's CDR3 is CASSVLPSREQYF. The CDR3 DNA reads as TGTGCCAGCAGCGTACTCCCCTCCCGCGAGCAGTACTTC. This chain uses TRBV9 with TRBJ2-7; D remains ambiguous. V was pared by 1 base and J by 6 bases, with 11 bases between. Germline V gene data show CDR1 as SGDLS and CDR2 as YYNGEE. This CDR3 is built from 13 residues.

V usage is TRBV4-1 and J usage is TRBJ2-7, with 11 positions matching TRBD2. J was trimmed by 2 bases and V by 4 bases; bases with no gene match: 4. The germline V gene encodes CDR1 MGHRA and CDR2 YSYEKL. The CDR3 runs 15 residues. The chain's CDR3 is CASSLGLAGAYEQYF. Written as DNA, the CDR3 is TGCGCCAGCAGCCTCGGACTAGCGGGCGCCTACGAGCAGTACTTC.

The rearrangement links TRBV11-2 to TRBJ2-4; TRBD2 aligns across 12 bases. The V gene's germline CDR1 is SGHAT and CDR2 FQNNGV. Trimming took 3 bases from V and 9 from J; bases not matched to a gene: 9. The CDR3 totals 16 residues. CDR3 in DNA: TGTGCCAGCAGCTTCCTGACTAGCGGGGGCAATGGCATTCAGTACTTC. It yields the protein CASSFLTSGGNGIQYF. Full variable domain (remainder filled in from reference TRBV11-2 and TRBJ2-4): EAGVAQSPRYKIIEKRQSVAFWCNPISGHATLYWYQQILGQGPKLLIQFQNNGVVDDSQLPKDRFSAERLKGVDSTLKIQPAKLEDSAVYLCASSFLTSGGNGIQYFGAGTRLSVL.

CDR3 sequence: CASSLARGAYFGYTF. In nucleotides, the CDR3 is TGTGCCAGCAGCTTGGCTAGGGGCGCATACTTCGGCTACACCTTC. This chain joins TRBV5-6 and TRBJ1-2, with D possibly matching TRBD1 (5 bases). V shed 0 bases and J shed 8 bases, with 17 bases lying between them. The CDR3 is made up of 15 amino acids. The germline V gene encodes CDR1 SGHDT and CDR2 YYEEEE.

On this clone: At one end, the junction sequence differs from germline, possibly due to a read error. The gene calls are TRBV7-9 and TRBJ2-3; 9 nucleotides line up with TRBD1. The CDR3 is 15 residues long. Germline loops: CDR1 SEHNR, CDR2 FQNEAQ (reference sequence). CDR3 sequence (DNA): TGTTCCAGCAGCTCACTGGACAGGGGTACAGATACGCAGTATTTT. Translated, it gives CSSSSLDRGTDTQYF.